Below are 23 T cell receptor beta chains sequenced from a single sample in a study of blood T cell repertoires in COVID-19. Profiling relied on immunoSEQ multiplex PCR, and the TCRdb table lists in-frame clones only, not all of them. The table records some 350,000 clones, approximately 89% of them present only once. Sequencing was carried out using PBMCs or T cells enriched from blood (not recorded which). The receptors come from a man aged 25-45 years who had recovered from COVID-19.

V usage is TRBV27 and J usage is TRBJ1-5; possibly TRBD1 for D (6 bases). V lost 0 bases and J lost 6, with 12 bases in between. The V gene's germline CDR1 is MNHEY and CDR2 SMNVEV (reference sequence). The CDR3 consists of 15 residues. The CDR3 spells CASSLSVTGSQPQHF. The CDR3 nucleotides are TGTGCCAGCAGTTTATCGGTAACAGGGAGTCAGCCCCAGCATTTT.

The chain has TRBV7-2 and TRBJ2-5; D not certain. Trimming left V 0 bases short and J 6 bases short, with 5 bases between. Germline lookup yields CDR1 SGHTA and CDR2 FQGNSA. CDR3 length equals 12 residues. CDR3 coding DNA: TGTGCCAGCAGCTTAGCAGCGCAGACCCAGTACTTC. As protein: CASSLAAQTQYF.

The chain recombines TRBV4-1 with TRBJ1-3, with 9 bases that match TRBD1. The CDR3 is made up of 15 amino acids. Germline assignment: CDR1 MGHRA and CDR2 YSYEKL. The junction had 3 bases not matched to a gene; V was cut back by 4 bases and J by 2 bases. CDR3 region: CASSRDRDTGNTIYF. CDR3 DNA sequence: TGCGCCAGCAGCCGGGACAGGGACACTGGAAACACCATATATTTT.

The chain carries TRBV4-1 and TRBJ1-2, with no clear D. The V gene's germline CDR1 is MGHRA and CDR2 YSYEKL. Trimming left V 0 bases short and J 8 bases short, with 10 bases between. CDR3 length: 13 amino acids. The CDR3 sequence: CASSQEVGRGYTF. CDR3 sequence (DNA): TGCGCCAGCAGCCAAGAGGTCGGTCGAGGCTACACCTTC.

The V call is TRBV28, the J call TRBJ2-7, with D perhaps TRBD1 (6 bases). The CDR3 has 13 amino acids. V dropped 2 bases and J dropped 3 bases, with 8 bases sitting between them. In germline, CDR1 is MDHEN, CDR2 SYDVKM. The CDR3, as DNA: TGTGCCAGCAGTTTACCCAGGGGCTACGAGCAGTACTTC. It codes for CASSLPRGYEQYF.

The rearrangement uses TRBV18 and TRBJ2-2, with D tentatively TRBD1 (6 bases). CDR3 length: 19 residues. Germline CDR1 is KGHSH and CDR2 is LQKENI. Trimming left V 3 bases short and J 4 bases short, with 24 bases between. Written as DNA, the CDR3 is TGTGCCAGCTCACCCCCCCCCTCCCACAGGGCCGGTAGCACCGGGGAGCTGTTTTTT. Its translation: CASSPPPSHRAGSTGELFF.

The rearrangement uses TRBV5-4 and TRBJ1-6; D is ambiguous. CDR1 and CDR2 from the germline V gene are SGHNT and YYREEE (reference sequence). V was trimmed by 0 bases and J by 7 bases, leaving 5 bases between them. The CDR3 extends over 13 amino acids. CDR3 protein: CASSLGRNSPLHF. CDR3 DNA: TGTGCCAGCAGCTTGGGTCGGAATTCACCCCTCCACTTT.

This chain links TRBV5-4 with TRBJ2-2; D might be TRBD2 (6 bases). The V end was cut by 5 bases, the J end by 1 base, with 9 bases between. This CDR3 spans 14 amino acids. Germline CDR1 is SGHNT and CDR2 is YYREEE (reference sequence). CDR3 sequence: CASRLGGNTGELFF. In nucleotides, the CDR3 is TGTGCCAGCAGACTCGGGGGGAACACCGGGGAGCTGTTTTTT.

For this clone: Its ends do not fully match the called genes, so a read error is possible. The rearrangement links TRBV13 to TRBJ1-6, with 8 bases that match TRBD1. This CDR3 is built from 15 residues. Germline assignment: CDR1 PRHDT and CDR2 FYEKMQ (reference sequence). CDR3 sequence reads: CASSLGGQANSPLHF. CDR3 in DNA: TGTGCCAGCAGCCTAGGGGGACAGGCAAATTCACCCCTCCACTTT.

CDR3 nucleotide sequence: TGTGCCAGCAGTGAAATAGAGTCTCAGCCCCAGCATTTT. This encodes CASSEIESQPQHF. The chain is built from TRBV6-1 and TRBJ1-5; no reliable D call. Germline V lookup: CDR1 MNHNS, CDR2 SASEGT. The CDR3 sequence is 13 residues long. The V gene lost 2 bases and the J gene lost 6 bases, with 8 bases spanning the gap.

CDR3: CATRPGGGAQNEQFF. The DNA of the CDR3 is TGTGCCACCCGCCCCGGCGGGGGGGCCCAAAATGAGCAGTTCTTC. This rearrangement joins TRBV24-1 to TRBJ2-1; 9 nucleotides line up with TRBD2. Germline V CDR1 and CDR2: KGHDR, SFDVKD. Trimming cost V 9 bases and J 7 bases; bases outside gene matches: 12. CDR3 length: 15 residues.

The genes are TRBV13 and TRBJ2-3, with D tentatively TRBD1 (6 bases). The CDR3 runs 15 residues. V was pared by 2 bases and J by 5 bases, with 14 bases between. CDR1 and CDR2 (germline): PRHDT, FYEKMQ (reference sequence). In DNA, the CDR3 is TGTGCCAGCAGCTTAATCAGGGGCGATGGAGATACGCAGTATTTT. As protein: CASSLIRGDGDTQYF.

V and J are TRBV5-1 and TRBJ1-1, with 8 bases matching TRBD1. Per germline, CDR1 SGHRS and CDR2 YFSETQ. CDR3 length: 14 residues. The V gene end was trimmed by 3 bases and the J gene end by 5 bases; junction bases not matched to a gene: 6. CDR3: CASSSGQAPTEAFF. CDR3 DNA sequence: TGCGCCAGCAGCTCGGGACAGGCCCCGACTGAAGCTTTCTTT.

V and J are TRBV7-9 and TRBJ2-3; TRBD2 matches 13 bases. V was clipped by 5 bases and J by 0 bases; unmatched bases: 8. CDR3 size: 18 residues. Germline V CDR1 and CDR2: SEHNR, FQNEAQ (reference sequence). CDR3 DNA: TGTGCCAGCAGCGGACTAGCGGGGGCGCGCACTAGCACAGATACGCAGTATTTT. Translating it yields CASSGLAGARTSTDTQYF.

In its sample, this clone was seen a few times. CDR3 region: CASSQRQGYLVHGYTF. DNA for the CDR3: TGCGCCAGCAGCCAAAGACAGGGGTACCTGGTACATGGCTACACCTTC. V is TRBV4-1 and J is TRBJ1-2; 8 nucleotides agree with TRBD1. The germline gives CDR1 MGHRA, CDR2 YSYEKL. The CDR3 is 16 amino acids. The V segment lost 2 bases and the J segment 6 bases; nucleotides outside the gene matches: 11.

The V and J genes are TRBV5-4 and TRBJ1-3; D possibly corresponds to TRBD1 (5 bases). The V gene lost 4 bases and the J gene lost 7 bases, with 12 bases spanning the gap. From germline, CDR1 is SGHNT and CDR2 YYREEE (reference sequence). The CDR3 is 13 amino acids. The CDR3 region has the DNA TGTGCCAGCAGCAGCGACAGCCGCAACACCATATATTTT. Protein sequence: CASSSDSRNTIYF.

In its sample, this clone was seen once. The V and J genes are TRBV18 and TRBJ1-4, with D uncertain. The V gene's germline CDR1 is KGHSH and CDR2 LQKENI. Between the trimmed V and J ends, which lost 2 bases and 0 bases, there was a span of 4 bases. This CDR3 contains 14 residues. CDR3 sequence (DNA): TGTGCCAGCTCACCAACATCAACTAATGAAAAACTGTTTTTT. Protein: CASSPTSTNEKLFF.

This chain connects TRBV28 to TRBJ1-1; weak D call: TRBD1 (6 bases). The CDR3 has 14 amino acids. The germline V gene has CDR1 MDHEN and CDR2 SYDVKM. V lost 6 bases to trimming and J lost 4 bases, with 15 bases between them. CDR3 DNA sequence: TGTGCCAGCAGGATTCACAGGGTAAGCACTGAAGCTTTCTTT. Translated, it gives CASRIHRVSTEAFF.

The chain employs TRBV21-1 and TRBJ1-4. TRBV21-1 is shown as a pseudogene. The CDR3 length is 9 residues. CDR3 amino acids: CAATVKLFF. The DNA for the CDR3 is TGTGCTGCAACTGTAAAACTGTTTTTT.

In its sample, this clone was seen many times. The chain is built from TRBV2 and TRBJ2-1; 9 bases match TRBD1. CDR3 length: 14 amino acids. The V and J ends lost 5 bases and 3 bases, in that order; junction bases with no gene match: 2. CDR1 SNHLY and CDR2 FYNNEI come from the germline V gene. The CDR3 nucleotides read TGTGCCAGCAGTAGGGGACAGGGCTACAATGAGCAGTTCTTC. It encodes CASSRGQGYNEQFF.

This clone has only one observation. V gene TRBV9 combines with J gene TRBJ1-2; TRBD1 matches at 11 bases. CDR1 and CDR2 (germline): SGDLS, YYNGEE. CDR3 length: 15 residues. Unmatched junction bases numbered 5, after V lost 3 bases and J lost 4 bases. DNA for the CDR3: TGTGCCAGCAGCGCATCCGGGACAGGGGGCTATGGCTACACCTTC. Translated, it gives CASSASGTGGYGYTF. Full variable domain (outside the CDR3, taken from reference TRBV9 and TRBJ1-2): DSGVTQTPKHLITATGQRVTLRCSPRSGDLSVYWYQQSLDQGLQFLIQYYNGEERAKGNILERFSAQQFPDLHSELNLSSLELGDSALYFCASSASGTGGYGYTFGSGTRLTVV.

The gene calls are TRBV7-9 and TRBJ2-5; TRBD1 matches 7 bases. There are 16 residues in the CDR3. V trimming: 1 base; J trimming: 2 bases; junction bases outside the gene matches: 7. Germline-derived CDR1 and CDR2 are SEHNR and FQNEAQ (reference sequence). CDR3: CASSLVGRGSQETQYF. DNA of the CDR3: TGTGCCAGCAGCTTAGTAGGCAGGGGGTCACAAGAGACCCAGTACTTC.

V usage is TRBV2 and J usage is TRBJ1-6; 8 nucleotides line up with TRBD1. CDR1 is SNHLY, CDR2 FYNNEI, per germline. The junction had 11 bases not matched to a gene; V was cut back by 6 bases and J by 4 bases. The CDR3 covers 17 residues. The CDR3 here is CASRRGDRGGYNSPLHF. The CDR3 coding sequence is TGTGCCAGCAGGAGGGGAGACAGGGGTGGGTATAATTCACCCCTCCACTTT. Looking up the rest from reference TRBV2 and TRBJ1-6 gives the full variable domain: EPEVTQTPSHQVTQMGQEVILRCVPISNHLYFYWYRQILGQKVEFLVSFYNNEISEKSEIFDDQFSVERPDGSNFTLKIRSTKLEDSAMYFCASRRGDRGGYNSPLHFGNGTRLTVT.